Listed below are T cell receptor beta chains from one sample, sequenced in a study of technical replicates of blood from several donors. The repertoire was sequenced with immunoSEQ multiplex PCR; TCRdb's copy has only in-frame clones and lacks some. This sample has tens of thousands of clones; roughly 98% occur once, and the top ten carry over 0.15%. The material sequenced was T cells isolated from PBMCs. All receptors derive from a human donor in good health. The conserved cysteine and the conserved F or W are not part of the CDR3 here.

V	J	CDR3
TRBV7-8	TRBJ1-6	ASSLKVQGQGSPLH
TRBV4-1	TRBJ1-2	ASSQVGRYT
TRBV27	TRBJ1-2	ASSLWGQSTGDYGYT
TRBV5-1	TRBJ2-5	ASSLKDRRETQY
TRBV27	TRBJ1-1	ASKPNTEAF
TRBV7-9	TRBJ2-2	ASSLARDTGELF
TRBV5-1	TRBJ2-1	ASSWGLAGDNEQF
TRBV29-1	TRBJ2-7	SVDSATGLRGEQY
TRBV28	TRBJ1-2	ASSSGGKGDYGYT
TRBV27	TRBJ2-3	ASRKASGNTQY
TRBV2	TRBJ1-4	ASSFYRGLNEKLF
TRBV7-9	TRBJ2-5	ASSLRQGTHQETQY
TRBV5-1	TRBJ1-1	ASSLAGQNTEAF
TRBV7-8	TRBJ1-4	ASSSRLNEKLF
TRBV5-1	TRBJ2-5	ASSLIAGRSETQY